One T cell receptor (beta chain) is described in this entry. Its antigen is not known. The germline V gene has CDR1 LGHDT and CDR2 YNNKEL (reference sequence). CDR3 size: 20 residues. Deletions cut 0 bases from V and 0 bases from J, with 24 bases between. Measured with immunoSEQ multiplex PCR; TCRdb has only the in-frame clones, and not every one. The sample has hundreds of thousands of clones, 92% seen once. The data are from a study of Ad26.COV2.S vaccination and SARS-CoV-2 variants. Whole-study findings and limits: Non-spike TCR breadth was similar in vaccine and placebo recipients. Post-vaccination breadth of spike-specific CD8+ and CD4+ T cell responses was reportedly substantial. Placebo recipients showed lower spike-specific TCR breadth than vaccinees.

The chain combines TRBV3-1 (or the pseudogene TRBV3-2) with TRBJ2-7; maybe TRBD1 (6 bases). The clonotype was recovered from a human donor who had recovered from COVID-19. Source: peripheral blood, taken after recovery from COVID-19. The CDR3 here is CASSQEVMGVSGVPSYEQYF. As DNA, the CDR3 is TGTGCCAGCAGCCAAGAGGTAATGGGGGTCTCAGGGGTCCCCTCCTACGAGCAGTACTTC.